A selection of T cell receptor beta chains follows, all from one sample in a study of blood T cell repertoires in COVID-19. The protocol was immunoSEQ multiplex PCR, while the TCRdb copy is restricted to in-frame clones and leaves out a portion. The table includes about 98,000 clones, 65% to 90% detected once. The specimen was peripheral blood. The origin of the receptors is a man between 65 and 85 years old with active or convalescent COVID-19. The CDR3 runs from the conserved cysteine through the conserved F or W. A D gene is named only where the DNA matches it firmly. Expanded clones get a size class; other rows say once, few or many, or leave the size out.

DNA | CDR3 | J | D | size | V
TGCGCCAGCAGCCAAGATTTCGGACAGGTAGTCCCCCTCCACTTT | CASSQDFGQVVPLHF | TRBJ1-6 | TRBD1 | . | TRBV4-3
TGTGCCATCAGCCGACTAGCGGGGATCCAAGAGACCCAGTACTTC | CAISRLAGIQETQYF | TRBJ2-5 | TRBD2 | . | TRBV28
TGTGCCAGCAGCCCGGTGGCCGGGGAGCTGTTTTTT | CASSPVAGELFF | TRBJ2-2 | . | few | TRBV7-2
TGTGCCAGCAGTTACGGAGGGACAGCGCGTTACGAGCAGTACTTC | CASSYGGTARYEQYF | TRBJ2-7 | . | . | TRBV6-2/TRBV6-3
TGTGCCAGCAGCTTAGCGACGGGTAGTAGCGGCTACACCTTC | CASSLATGSSGYTF | TRBJ1-2 | . | . | TRBV7-2
TGTGCCAGCAGCCCCTCGAGCGGGGCTACAGATACGCAGTATTTT | CASSPSSGATDTQYF | TRBJ2-3 | TRBD2 | . | TRBV3-1/TRBV3-2
TGTGCCAGCAGCCAAGTTGCAGGGCGATTCGGCGAGCAGTACTTC | CASSQVAGRFGEQYF | TRBJ2-7 | . | . | TRBV14
TGTGCCAGCAGCCTTGACAGGGGCTCCTACAATGAGCAGTTCTTC | CASSLDRGSYNEQFF | TRBJ2-1 | TRBD1 | . | TRBV9
TGTGCCAGCAGCTACGACAGGGGCACTGAAGCTTTCTTT | CASSYDRGTEAFF | TRBJ1-1 | TRBD1 | . | TRBV5-4
TGTGCCAGCAGCTTAGGGGGGGGACTCTACAATGAGCAGTTCTTC | CASSLGGGLYNEQFF | TRBJ2-1 | TRBD2 | . | TRBV11-2
TGCGCCAGCAGCCAAGATTGGCGCAGGAATGAAAAACTGTTTTTT | CASSQDWRRNEKLFF | TRBJ1-4 | . | . | TRBV4-1
TGTGCCACCAGCAGAGGGGGACAGGGTAACACTGAAGCTTTCTTT | CATSRGGQGNTEAFF | TRBJ1-1 | TRBD1 | . | TRBV15
TGTGCCAGCAATGAGGGCGGGGTTCGAAAGCCCACTGGCTACACCTTC | CASNEGGVRKPTGYTF | TRBJ1-2 | . | . | TRBV6-6
TGCGCCAGCAGCCACCTACTCAACCGTGGGAACAGGAATCAGCCCCAGCATTTT | CASSHLLNRGNRNQPQHF | TRBJ1-5 | . | . | TRBV4-1
TGTGCCAGCAGTGACCACAGGGGCAATCAGCCCCAGCATTTT | CASSDHRGNQPQHF | TRBJ1-5 | . | . | TRBV6-4
TGTGCCAGCTCACCTAGCGGACAGGAGAACTATGGCTACACCTTC | CASSPSGQENYGYTF | TRBJ1-2 | TRBD1 | . | TRBV18
TGTGCCAGCAGTGCTGCCAGTAAGGGCTACACCTTC | CASSAASKGYTF | TRBJ1-2 | . | . | TRBV2
TGTGCCAGTAGTCCATGGACAGGGGGGTTGGCTTTCTTT | CASSPWTGGLAFF | TRBJ1-1 | TRBD1 | . | TRBV19
TGTGCCAGCACTCGCGGGGGAGGTCGTGGGGAGACCCAGTACTTC | CASTRGGGRGETQYF | TRBJ2-5 | TRBD2 | . | TRBV27
TGTGCCACCAGCAGAGATCCGGCGGGGGGGCAAGAGACCCAGTACTTC | CATSRDPAGGQETQYF | TRBJ2-5 | TRBD2 | . | TRBV15
TGCGCCAGCAGTAGTTCCGGGATCTCCAAAAACATTCAGTACTTC | CASSSSGISKNIQYF | TRBJ2-4 | . | few | TRBV5-1
TGTGCCAGCAGTGAAGCCTCCACCGGGGAGCTGTTTTTT | CASSEASTGELFF | TRBJ2-2 | . | . | TRBV2
TGCAGCGTGGACGGGACAGGGGGCAAGACCCAGTACTTC | CSVDGTGGKTQYF | TRBJ2-5 | TRBD1 | . | TRBV29-1
TGCGCCAGCAGCCAAGAACCAGCTAGCCCTACGGGGGAGCAGTACTTC | CASSQEPASPTGEQYF | TRBJ2-7 | . | once | TRBV4-1
TGTGCCAGCAGCATTAGAAGTGAGCAGTTCTTC | CASSIRSEQFF | TRBJ2-1 | . | . | TRBV5-8
TGTGCCAGCAGTCAAGTGGAGAACATTCAGTACTTC | CASSQVENIQYF | TRBJ2-4 | . | . | TRBV2
TGTGCCAGCAGTACCAGGCTCTTCTATGGCTACACCTTC | CASSTRLFYGYTF | TRBJ1-2 | . | once | TRBV6-5
TGCAGCTATACAGACTACTACGAGCAGTACTTC | CSYTDYYEQYF | TRBJ2-7 | . | . | TRBV29-1
TGTGCCAGCAGCTTAAGTCGAGGGACCCAGTACTTC | CASSLSRGTQYF | TRBJ2-5 | . | . | TRBV11-1
TGTGCCAGTAGTATATCTGGGGCCCTAAGCTCCTACGAGCAGTACTTC | CASSISGALSSYEQYF | TRBJ2-7 | . | . | TRBV19
TGCGCCAGCAGTGGCGTGGCCGGGGAGCTGTTTTTT | CASSGVAGELFF | TRBJ2-2 | . | . | TRBV10-1
TGCAGCACCCGCGGGGGGGCCACACAAGAGACCCAGTACTTC | CSTRGGATQETQYF | TRBJ2-5 | TRBD2 | . | TRBV29-1
TGTGCCAGCAGTTTCCGACAGGGTGGACAAGAGACCCAGTACTTC | CASSFRQGGQETQYF | TRBJ2-5 | TRBD1 | . | TRBV27
TGTGCCAGTAGCCAGGGGAGAGGGGCTGAAGCTTTCTTT | CASSQGRGAEAFF | TRBJ1-1 | . | . | TRBV19
TGCAGCGTTGAAGATGCCGGGATGCCCTACGAGCAGTACTTC | CSVEDAGMPYEQYF | TRBJ2-7 | . | . | TRBV29-1
TGTGCCAGCAGCTTATCAGGGAGGGATTCACCCCTCCACTTT | CASSLSGRDSPLHF | TRBJ1-6 | . | . | TRBV11-1
TGTGCCAGCAGCCTTCCGGGGGAGACCCAGTACTTC | CASSLPGETQYF | TRBJ2-5 | . | . | TRBV5-4
TGTGCCAGCAGCCAGTCCCTGGACGGGGACACTGAAGCTTTCTTT | CASSQSLDGDTEAFF | TRBJ1-1 | . | . | TRBV3-1/TRBV3-2
TGCGCCAGCAGCCGAAGTCTCAGGGTAAACACTGAAGCTTTCTTT | CASSRSLRVNTEAFF | TRBJ1-1 | . | few | TRBV4-1
TGTGCCAGTAGAAATAGCGGGGGGGCCCTGGAGACCCAGTACTTC | CASRNSGGALETQYF | TRBJ2-5 | TRBD2 | . | TRBV19
TGTGCCAGCAGCTTTAGTGGGGCTCAAGCTTTCTTT | CASSFSGAQAFF | TRBJ1-1 | . | . | TRBV11-3
TGTGCCAGTAAAATAACAGGGGGCCGGGATGGCTACACCTTC | CASKITGGRDGYTF | TRBJ1-2 | TRBD1 | few | TRBV19
TGTGCCAGCAGCTTAAGGACCCCTGGGACAGACTCTGGAAACACCATATATTTT | CASSLRTPGTDSGNTIYF | TRBJ1-3 | TRBD1 | . | TRBV11-3
TGTGCCAGCACCTTAGAGCAGTTCTTC | CASTLEQFF | TRBJ2-1 | . | few | TRBV21-1
TGTGCCAGCCAAAACGGGGGGGACTTTGAGACCCAGTACTTC | CASQNGGDFETQYF | TRBJ2-5 | TRBD2 | . | TRBV2
TGTGCCAGCAGCCACCCCGGCGGCAGGGCAAAGGTCCGAAACACTGAAGCTTTCTTT | CASSHPGGRAKVRNTEAFF | TRBJ1-1 | . | . | TRBV7-9
TGTGCCAGCAGCTTAGGCCCGGGGGGCTCCCCACCCGGCTTC | CASSLGPGGSPPGF | TRBJ2-4 | . | . | TRBV7-2
TGTGCCAGCAGTTGGGACATCTCTCGGGGCTACACCTTC | CASSWDISRGYTF | TRBJ1-2 | . | . | TRBV6-5
TGCGCCAGCAGCTTGGGAGACATTCCCGCCTACGAGCAGTACTTC | CASSLGDIPAYEQYF | TRBJ2-7 | . | . | TRBV5-1
TGTGCCAGCAGAACATCGAACACCGGGGAGCTGTTTTTT | CASRTSNTGELFF | TRBJ2-2 | . | . | TRBV3-1/TRBV3-2
TGTGCCAGCAGCTTACAGGGAAACTATGGCTACACCTTC | CASSLQGNYGYTF | TRBJ1-2 | . | . | TRBV7-9
TGCGCCAGCAGCGGGGGACAGGGGGCTGTGGAGACCCAGTACTTC | CASSGGQGAVETQYF | TRBJ2-5 | TRBD1 | . | TRBV5-1
TGTGCCAGCACTAAGTTAACAGGAACCTCTGGAAACACCATATATTTT | CASTKLTGTSGNTIYF | TRBJ1-3 | . | . | TRBV6-6
TGTGCCAGCAGCCCACCAGGGACTAGTGGCACAGATACGCAGTATTTT | CASSPPGTSGTDTQYF | TRBJ2-3 | TRBD2 | . | TRBV3-1/TRBV3-2
TGTGCCAGCAGCCAGGGCGGGGGCAGGTACGAGACCCAGTACTTC | CASSQGGGRYETQYF | TRBJ2-5 | . | . | TRBV9